This TCR beta chain was retrieved from a study of T cell repertoires in cytomegalovirus infection. On the study more broadly: Public TCR beta signatures provided an indication of both CMV infection and a matching HLA type. Notes on the study in general: Predominance within the ex vivo response was attributable to HLA-C-restricted CMV-specific TCR beta clonotypes.

One entry per CDR3 protein results from TCRdb running MiXCR on the reads. The profile covers roughly 120,000 distinct CDR3 sequences, with around 9.1% appearing a single time and around a third taken by the ten largest. Germline-derived CDR1 and CDR2 are MDHEN and SYDVKM. CDR3 length: 12 residues. V gave up 5 bases and J gave up 4 bases, with 8 bases separating them. This clonotype was observed many times. No antigen is known for it. The chain has TRBV28 and TRBJ2-5; D not resolved. The TCR sequence derives from a human donor in good health (CMV status not recorded). Some clones in this sample may be carry-over from other donors' samples. Sequenced: PBMCs, sequenced either directly or after in vitro stimulation (not recorded which). The CDR3 DNA reads as TGTGCCAGCAGTCAGCTCCCAGAGACCCAGTACTTC. Its translation: CASSQLPETQYF. Supplemented by reference TRBV28 and TRBJ2-5, the full variable domain reads DVKVTQSSRYLVKRTGEKVFLECVQDMDHENMFWYRQDPGLGLRLIYFSYDVKMKEKGDIPEGYSVSREKKERFSLILESASTNQTSMYLCASSQLPETQYFGPGTRLLVL.